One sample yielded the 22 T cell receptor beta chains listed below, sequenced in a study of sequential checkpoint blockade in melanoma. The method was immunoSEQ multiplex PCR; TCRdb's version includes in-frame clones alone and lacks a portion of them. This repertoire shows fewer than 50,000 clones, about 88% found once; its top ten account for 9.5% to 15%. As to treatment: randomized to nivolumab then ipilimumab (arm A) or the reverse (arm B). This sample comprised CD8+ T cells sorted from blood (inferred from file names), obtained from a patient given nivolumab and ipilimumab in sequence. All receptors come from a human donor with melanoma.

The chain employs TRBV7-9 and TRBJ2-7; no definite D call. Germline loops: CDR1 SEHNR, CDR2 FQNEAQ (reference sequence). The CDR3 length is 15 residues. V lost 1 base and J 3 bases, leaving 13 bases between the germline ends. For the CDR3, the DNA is TGTGCCAGCAGCTTAGTTGCCGCAACTGGCTACGAGCAGTACTTC. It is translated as CASSLVAATGYEQYF. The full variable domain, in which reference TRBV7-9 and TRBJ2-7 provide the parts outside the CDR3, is DTGVSQNPRHKITKRGQNVTFRCDPISEHNRLYWYRQTLGQGPEFLTYFQNEAQLEKSRLLSDRFSAERPKGSFSTLEIQRTEQGDSAMYLCASSLVAATGYEQYFGPGTRLTVT.

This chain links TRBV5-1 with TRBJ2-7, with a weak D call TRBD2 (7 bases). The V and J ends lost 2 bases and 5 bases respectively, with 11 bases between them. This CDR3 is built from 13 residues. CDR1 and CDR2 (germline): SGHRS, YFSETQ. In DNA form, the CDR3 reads TGCGCCAGCAGCTTTGGGGGGGCGAACGAGCAGTACTTC. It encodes CASSFGGANEQYF. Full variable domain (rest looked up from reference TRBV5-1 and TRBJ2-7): KAGVTQTPRYLIKTRGQQVTLSCSPISGHRSVSWYQQTPGQGLQFLFEYFSETQRNKGNFPGRFSGRQFSNSRSEMNVSTLELGDSALYLCASSFGGANEQYFGPGTRLTVT.

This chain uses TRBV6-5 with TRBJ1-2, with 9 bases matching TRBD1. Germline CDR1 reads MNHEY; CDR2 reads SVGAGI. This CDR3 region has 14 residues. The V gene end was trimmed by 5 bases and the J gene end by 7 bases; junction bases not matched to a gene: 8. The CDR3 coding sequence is TGTGCCAGCAGTGATATTGGGACAGGGTTTGGCTACACCTTC. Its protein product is CASSDIGTGFGYTF.

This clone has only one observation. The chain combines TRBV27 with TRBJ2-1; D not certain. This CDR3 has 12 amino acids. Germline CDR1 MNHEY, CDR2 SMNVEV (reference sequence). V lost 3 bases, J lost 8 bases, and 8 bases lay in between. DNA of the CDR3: TGTGCCAGCAGTTTTTCAACGGATGAGCAGTTCTTC. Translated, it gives CASSFSTDEQFF.

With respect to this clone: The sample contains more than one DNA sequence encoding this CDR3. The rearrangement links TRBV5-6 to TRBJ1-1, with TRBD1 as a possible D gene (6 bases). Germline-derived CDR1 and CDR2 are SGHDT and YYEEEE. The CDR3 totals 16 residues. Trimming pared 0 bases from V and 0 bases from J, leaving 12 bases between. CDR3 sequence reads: CASSLVQGEMNTEAFF. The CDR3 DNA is TGTGCCAGCAGCTTGGTACAGGGCGAGATGAACACTGAAGCTTTCTTT. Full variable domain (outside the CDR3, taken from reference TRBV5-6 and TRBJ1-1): DAGVTQSPTHLIKTRGQQVTLRCSPKSGHDTVSWYQQALGQGPQFIFQYYEEEERQRGNFPDRFSGHQFPNYSSELNVNALLLGDSALYLCASSLVQGEMNTEAFFGQGTRLTVV.

DNA of the CDR3: TGTGCCAGCAGTTTATCAACCCCAGCGAGCAATCAGCCCCAGCATTTT. Protein product: CASSLSTPASNQPQHF. V is TRBV27 and J is TRBJ1-5; D gene unclear. The CDR3 length is 16 residues. Trimming pared 0 bases from V and 1 base from J, leaving 10 bases between. The germline CDR1 and CDR2 sequences are MNHEY and SMNVEV (reference sequence).

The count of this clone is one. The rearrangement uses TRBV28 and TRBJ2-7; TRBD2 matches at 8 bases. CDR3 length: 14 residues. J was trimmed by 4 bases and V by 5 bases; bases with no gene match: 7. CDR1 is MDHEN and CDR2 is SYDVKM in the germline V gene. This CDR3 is CASSRGTRQYEQYF. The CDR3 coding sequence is TGTGCCAGCAGTCGAGGGACTAGGCAATACGAGCAGTACTTC.

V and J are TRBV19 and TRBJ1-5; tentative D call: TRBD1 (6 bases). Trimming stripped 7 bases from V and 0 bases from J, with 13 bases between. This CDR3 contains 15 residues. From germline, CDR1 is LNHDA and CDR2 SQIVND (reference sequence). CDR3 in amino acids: CASTLQGYSNQPQHF. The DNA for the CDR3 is TGTGCCAGTACTCTACAGGGATATAGCAATCAGCCCCAGCATTTT.

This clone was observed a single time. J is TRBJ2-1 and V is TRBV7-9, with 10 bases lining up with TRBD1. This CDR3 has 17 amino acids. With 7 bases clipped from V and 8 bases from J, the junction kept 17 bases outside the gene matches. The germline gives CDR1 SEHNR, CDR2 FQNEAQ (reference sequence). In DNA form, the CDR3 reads TGTGCCAGCACTAAACAAGGGGACAGGGGATGGAACGATGAGCAGTTCTTC. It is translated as CASTKQGDRGWNDEQFF.

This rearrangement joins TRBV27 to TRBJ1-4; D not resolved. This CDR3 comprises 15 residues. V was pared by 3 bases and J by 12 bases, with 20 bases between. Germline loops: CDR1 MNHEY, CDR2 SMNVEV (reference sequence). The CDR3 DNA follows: TGTGCCAGCAGTTTGTCGGCAGACTTTAGAACGGAACTGTTTTTT. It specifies CASSLSADFRTELFF.

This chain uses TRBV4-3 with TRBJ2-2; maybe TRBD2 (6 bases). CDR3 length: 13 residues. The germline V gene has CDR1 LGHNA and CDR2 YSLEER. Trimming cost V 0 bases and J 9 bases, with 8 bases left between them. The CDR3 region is CASSQERGWELFF. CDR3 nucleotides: TGCGCCAGCAGCCAAGAACGGGGGTGGGAGCTGTTTTTT.

CDR3 in DNA: TGTGCCAGCAGCGTAGAGGGGGGAGGGATGAACACTGAAGCTTTCTTT. As protein: CASSVEGGGMNTEAFF. The chain joins TRBV9 to TRBJ1-1; D perhaps matches TRBD1 (6 bases). Between the trimmed V and J ends, which lost 0 bases and 0 bases, there was a span of 12 bases. The germline V gene encodes CDR1 SGDLS and CDR2 YYNGEE. CDR3 length: 16 residues.

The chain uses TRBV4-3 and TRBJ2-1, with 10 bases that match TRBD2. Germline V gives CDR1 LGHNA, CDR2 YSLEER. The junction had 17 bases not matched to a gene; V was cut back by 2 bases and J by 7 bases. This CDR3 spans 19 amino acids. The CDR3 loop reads CASSQTRQPAGGPRNEQFF. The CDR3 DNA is TGCGCCAGCAGCCAAACCCGACAGCCAGCGGGAGGGCCGAGGAATGAGCAGTTCTTC.

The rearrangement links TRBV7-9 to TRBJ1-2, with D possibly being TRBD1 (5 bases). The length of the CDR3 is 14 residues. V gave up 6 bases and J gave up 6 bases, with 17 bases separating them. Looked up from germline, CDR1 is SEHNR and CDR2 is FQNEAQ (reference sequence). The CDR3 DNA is TGTGCCAGCAGTCCCCCTCGGGGGTGGGATGGCTACACCTTC. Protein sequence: CASSPPRGWDGYTF.

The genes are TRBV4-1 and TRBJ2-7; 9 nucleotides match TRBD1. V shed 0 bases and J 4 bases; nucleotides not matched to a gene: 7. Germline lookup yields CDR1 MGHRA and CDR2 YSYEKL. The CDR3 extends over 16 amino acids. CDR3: CASSQDEVQGAYEQYF. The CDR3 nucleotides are TGCGCCAGCAGCCAAGACGAGGTACAGGGGGCTTACGAGCAGTACTTC.

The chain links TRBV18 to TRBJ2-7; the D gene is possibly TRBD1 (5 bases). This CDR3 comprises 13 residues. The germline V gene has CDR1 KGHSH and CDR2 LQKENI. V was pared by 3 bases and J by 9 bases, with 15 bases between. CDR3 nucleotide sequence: TGTGCCAGCTCACCCCAGGGCCCCGTGGGGCAGTACGTC. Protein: CASSPQGPVGQYV.

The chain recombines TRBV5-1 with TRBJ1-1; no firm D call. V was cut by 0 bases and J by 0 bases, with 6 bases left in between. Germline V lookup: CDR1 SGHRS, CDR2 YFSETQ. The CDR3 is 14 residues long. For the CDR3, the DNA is TGCGCCAGCAGCTTGGTTAATTTGAACACTGAAGCTTTCTTT. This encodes CASSLVNLNTEAFF.

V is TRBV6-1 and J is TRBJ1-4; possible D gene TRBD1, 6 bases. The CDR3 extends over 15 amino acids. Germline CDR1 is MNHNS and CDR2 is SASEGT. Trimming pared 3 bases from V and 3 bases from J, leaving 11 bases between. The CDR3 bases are TGTGCCAGCAGTGATGACAGGTTGTCTAATGAAAAACTGTTTTTT. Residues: CASSDDRLSNEKLFF.

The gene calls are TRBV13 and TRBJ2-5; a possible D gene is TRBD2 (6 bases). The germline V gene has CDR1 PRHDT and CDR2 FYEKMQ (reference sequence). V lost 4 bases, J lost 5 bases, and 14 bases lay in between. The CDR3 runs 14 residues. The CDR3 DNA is TGTGCCAGCAGCTATCGAGGAGGGTGGGAGACCCAGTACTTC. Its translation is CASSYRGGWETQYF.

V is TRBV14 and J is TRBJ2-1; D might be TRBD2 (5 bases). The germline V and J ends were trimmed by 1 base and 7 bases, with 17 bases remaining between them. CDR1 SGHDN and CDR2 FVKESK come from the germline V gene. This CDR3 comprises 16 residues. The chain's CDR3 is CASSQGVAGGYNEQFF. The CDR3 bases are TGTGCCAGCAGCCAAGGCGTGGCGGGTGGATATAATGAGCAGTTCTTC.

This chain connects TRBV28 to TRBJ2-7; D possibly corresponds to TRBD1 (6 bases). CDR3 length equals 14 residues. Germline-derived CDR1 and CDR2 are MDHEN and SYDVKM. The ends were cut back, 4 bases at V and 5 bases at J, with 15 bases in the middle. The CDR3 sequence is CASSSRDTPHEQYF. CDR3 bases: TGTGCCAGCAGTTCCCGGGACACCCCTCACGAGCAGTACTTC.

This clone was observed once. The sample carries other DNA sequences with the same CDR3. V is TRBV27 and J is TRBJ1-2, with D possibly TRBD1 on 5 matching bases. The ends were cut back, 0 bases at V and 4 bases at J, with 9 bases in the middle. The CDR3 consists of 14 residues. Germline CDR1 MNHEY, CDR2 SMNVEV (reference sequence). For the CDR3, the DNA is TGTGCCAGCAGTTTATCGGGGAGGGGCTATGGCTACACCTTC. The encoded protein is CASSLSGRGYGYTF.